One and the same sample provided the 10 T cell receptor beta chains below, sequenced in a study of cytomegalovirus exposure and HLA in healthy donors. PCR primers comprised 60 Vbeta and 13 Jbeta primers. Sequencing was performed with immunoSEQ multiplex PCR; in TCRdb, only in-frame clones are kept and a portion is missing. The table has over 150,000 clones, approximately 67% seen once. The sample taken for sequencing was PBMCs. Source of these receptors: a woman aged 18-29 years in good health and CMV-seropositive.

The sample holds one count of this clone. This CDR3 is CASSFSMVAGASSYEQYF. The CDR3 nucleotides are TGCGCCAGCAGCTTCTCAATGGTGGCGGGAGCTAGCTCCTACGAGCAGTACTTC. V usage is TRBV5-1 and J usage is TRBJ2-7; the match to TRBD2 covers 7 bases. CDR3 size: 18 residues. Losses at the gene ends were 2 bases for V and 0 bases for J; bases not matched to a gene: 14. Germline V lookup: CDR1 SGHRS, CDR2 YFSETQ.

This clone was seen only a few times. J is TRBJ2-5 and V is TRBV5-1; 8 bases line up with TRBD2. The CDR3 consists of 12 residues. V was pared by 1 base and J by 9 bases, with 2 bases of the junction left unmatched. Germline-derived CDR1 and CDR2 are SGHRS and YFSETQ. CDR3 amino acids: CASSLQRESQYF. The CDR3 DNA reads as TGCGCCAGCAGCTTGCAGCGGGAGTCCCAGTACTTC.

The chain couples TRBV10-3 to TRBJ2-2; D ambiguous. CDR1 ENHRY and CDR2 SYGVKD come from the germline V gene. V lost 6 bases and J lost 4, with 12 bases in between. CDR3 length: 14 amino acids. The CDR3 DNA sequence: TGTGCCATCAGAGTGACGGGTTCCACCGGGGAGCTGTTTTTT. Translating it yields CAIRVTGSTGELFF.

This clone has more than one count but fewer than ten. The rearrangement uses TRBV7-9 and TRBJ1-2; the D is unclear. Trimming removed 1 base at V and 3 bases at J, with 6 bases between. Looked up from germline, CDR1 is SEHNR and CDR2 is FQNEAQ (reference sequence). CDR3 size: 13 residues. Here the CDR3 DNA reads TGTGCCAGCAGCTTAGGGGGAGACTATGGCTACACCTTC. This gives the protein CASSLGGDYGYTF.

This chain connects TRBV9 to TRBJ2-3; 9 nucleotides line up with TRBD2. Germline V gene lookup returns CDR1 SGDLS and CDR2 YYNGEE. The CDR3 totals 17 residues. J was trimmed by 4 bases and V by 0 bases; bases with no gene match: 9. CDR3 sequence (DNA): TGTGCCAGCAGCGTAGTGATGGGCGGGGGGGTTCCAGATACGCAGTATTTT. Translated, it gives CASSVVMGGGVPDTQYF.

The gene calls are TRBV6-6 and TRBJ2-7, with D perhaps TRBD1 (6 bases). Trimming stripped 6 bases from V and 5 bases from J, with 20 bases between. The CDR3 totals 15 residues. Germline V gene lookup returns CDR1 MNHNY and CDR2 SVGAGI (reference sequence). The DNA for the CDR3 is TGTGCCAGCAGCCGAACAGGGTATGGCATCGACGAGCAGTACTTC. It yields the protein CASSRTGYGIDEQYF.

The V gene is TRBV5-1, the J gene TRBJ2-1; TRBD2 matches 8 bases. Trimming took 1 base from V and 10 from J; bases not matched to a gene: 7. This CDR3 comprises 14 residues. Germline loops: CDR1 SGHRS, CDR2 YFSETQ. The CDR3 sequence: CASSLSALAEEQFF. The CDR3 nucleotides read TGCGCCAGCAGCTTGTCCGCACTAGCGGAAGAGCAGTTCTTC.

The sample holds a few counts of this clone. V gene TRBV7-9 combines with J gene TRBJ1-2; D remains ambiguous. CDR1 and CDR2 (germline): SEHNR, FQNEAQ (reference sequence). The V end lost 7 bases, the J end lost 0 bases, and 12 bases lay between the germline ends. The CDR3 totals 14 residues. This CDR3 is CASTSGSTNYGYTF. The CDR3, as DNA: TGTGCCAGCACCTCCGGGAGTACTAACTATGGCTACACCTTC.

This clone was counted only a few times. This chain uses TRBV5-1 with TRBJ2-5, with a weak D call TRBD2 (5 bases). The CDR3 runs 16 residues. Germline V gene sequence: CDR1 SGHRS, CDR2 YFSETQ. V dropped 4 bases and J dropped 2 bases, with 18 bases sitting between them. CDR3 DNA: TGCGCCAGCAGCAACCCGGCGGGCCCTGCTCAAGAGACCCAGTACTTC. Its protein product is CASSNPAGPAQETQYF.

This CDR3 reads CASLKWDRTQGEQYF. CDR3 coding DNA: TGTGCCAGCCTAAAATGGGACAGAACCCAAGGCGAGCAGTACTTC. The V and J genes are TRBV7-9 and TRBJ2-5; 7 bases line up with TRBD1. The DNA matches TRBJ2-7 better at its end, which makes the J call doubtful. Germline CDR1 reads SEHNR; CDR2 reads FQNEAQ (reference sequence). There are 15 residues in the CDR3.